This TCR beta chain appears in the sequencing data of a study of blood T cells in healthy people across ages. Findings of the study overall: PBMCs were not sorted, which prevented a conclusive comparison of naive versus antigen-experienced cells.

CDR3 length equals 15 residues. Per germline, CDR1 MGHRA and CDR2 YSYEKL. Trimming at V came to 0 bases and at J to 3 bases, leaving 1 base not matched to a gene. Details on this clonotype: What it binds is unknown. A much larger clone differs from this one at a single base, so this may be a read error.

With a J-beta primer mix and a sample-barcoded 5' primer, a second PCR ran about 6 to 11 cycles. Every molecule of cDNA carried a tag from a template-switch adaptor with 12 random nucleotides. TCRdb redid the calling of the 5' RACE reads with MiXCR, one entry per CDR3 protein. This table holds some 800,000 distinct CDR3 sequences, 40% to 50% found once. The clonotype originates from a man aged 55 to 70 in good health. This sequence joins TRBV4-1 and TRBJ2-7; 11 positions match TRBD2. The sequenced sample was blood. As DNA, the CDR3 is TGCGCCAGCAGCCAAGATACTAGCGGGAGCTACGAGCAGTACTTC. This sequence encodes CASSQDTSGSYEQYF.